A single sample is the source of the 10 T cell receptor beta chains below, sequenced in a study of cytomegalovirus exposure and HLA in healthy donors. The PCR used 60 Vbeta and 13 Jbeta primers. The protocol was immunoSEQ multiplex PCR, while the TCRdb copy is restricted to in-frame clones and leaves out a portion. The sample contains roughly 170,000 clones, around 84% of which appear only once. Specimen: PBMCs. The receptors shown here come from a girl aged 2 to 9 in good health and CMV-seropositive.

The chain carries TRBV19 and TRBJ1-4; possibly TRBD1 for D (6 bases). The CDR3 consists of 15 residues. V lost 3 bases and J lost 4, with 12 bases in between. Germline V lookup: CDR1 LNHDA, CDR2 SQIVND (reference sequence). CDR3 nucleotide sequence: TGTGCCAGTAGTATCCAGGGGACTAGTAATGAAAAACTGTTTTTT. It is translated as CASSIQGTSNEKLFF.

The chain couples TRBV7-2 to TRBJ1-2, with D unclear. CDR3 length: 14 amino acids. V was trimmed by 1 base and J by 7 bases, leaving 13 bases between them. The germline V gene has CDR1 SGHTA and CDR2 FQGNSA. CDR3: CASSLEVTPSGYTF. The CDR3 nucleotides are TGTGCCAGCAGCTTAGAGGTCACCCCTAGTGGCTACACCTTC. The entire variable domain, with the rest obtained from reference TRBV7-2 and TRBJ1-2, is as follows: GAGVSQSPSNKVTEKGKDVELRCDPISGHTALYWYRQSLGQGLEFLIYFQGNSAPDKSGLPSDRFSAERTGGSVSTLTIQRTQQEDSAVYLCASSLEVTPSGYTFGSGTRLTVV.

On this clone: Other nucleotide sequences from this sample produce the same CDR3. The chain links TRBV21-1 to TRBJ2-4; no check of the table's D call, TRBD2, against the DNA was made. TRBV21-1 is assigned pseudogene status. CDR3 length: 15 amino acids. The CDR3 spells CASSKRWRTKNIQYF. As DNA, the CDR3 is TGTGCCAGCAGCAAAAGGTGGAGGACGAAAAACATTCAGTACTTC.

The V call is TRBV11-2, the J call TRBJ2-2; 9 bases align to TRBD1. CDR1 is SGHAT and CDR2 is FQNNGV in the germline V gene. The CDR3 spans 16 residues. After removal of 5 bases from V and 1 base from J, the junction contained 5 bases not matched to a gene. The CDR3 loop reads CASSPRTGVNTGELFF. CDR3 nucleotides: TGTGCCAGCAGCCCACGGACAGGGGTGAACACCGGGGAGCTGTTTTTT.

The chain carries TRBV13 and TRBJ1-4, with D hard to call. The CDR3 covers 14 residues. The V end was cut by 6 bases, the J end by 7 bases, with 15 bases between. Per the germline V gene, CDR1 is PRHDT and CDR2 is FYEKMQ (reference sequence). DNA of the CDR3: TGTGCCAGCAGACAAGGGAGGTATAGTGAAAAACTGTTTTTT. This codes for CASRQGRYSEKLFF.

This clone has just one count. V usage is TRBV2 and J usage is TRBJ1-4, with 11 nucleotides matching TRBD1. Losses at the gene ends were 5 bases for V and 0 bases for J; bases not matched to a gene: 5. There are 17 residues in the CDR3. Germline assignment: CDR1 SNHLY and CDR2 FYNNEI. The CDR3 here is CASSPGQGASTNEKLFF. The CDR3 DNA sequence: TGTGCCAGCAGTCCCGGACAGGGGGCCTCAACTAATGAAAAACTGTTTTTT.

The chain links TRBV6-5 to TRBJ2-7, with D tentatively TRBD2 (6 bases). Looked up from germline, CDR1 is MNHEY and CDR2 is SVGAGI. V was clipped by 0 bases and J by 3 bases, with 15 bases between them. This CDR3 region has 16 residues. The CDR3, as DNA: TGTGCCAGCAGTTACTCGAGAAGGGACTTCAACTACGAGCAGTACTTC. It codes for CASSYSRRDFNYEQYF.

This chain links TRBV6-6 with TRBJ1-2; D not certain. Germline V gene data show CDR1 as MNHNY and CDR2 as SVGAGI (reference sequence). V was pared by 0 bases and J by 2 bases, with 7 bases between. The CDR3 spans 14 residues. The CDR3 sequence is CASSYSFGNYGYTF. The CDR3 DNA follows: TGTGCCAGCAGTTACTCGTTCGGGAACTATGGCTACACCTTC.

J is TRBJ1-5 and V is TRBV19; D ambiguous. Trimming took off 7 bases at V and 4 bases at J, with 8 bases between the two ends. The CDR3 covers 12 residues. Per the germline V gene, CDR1 is LNHDA and CDR2 is SQIVND (reference sequence). This CDR3 reads CASTRGNQPQHF. CDR3 DNA sequence: TGTGCCAGTACCCGAGGAAATCAGCCCCAGCATTTT.

This chain links TRBV5-6 with TRBJ1-5, with D unresolved. Per the germline V gene, CDR1 is SGHDT and CDR2 is YYEEEE. Trimming removed 4 bases from V and 0 bases from J, with 11 bases in between. The CDR3 extends over 15 amino acids. The CDR3: CASSRSGYSNQPQHF. The DNA of the CDR3 is TGTGCCAGCAGCCGGAGCGGATATAGCAATCAGCCCCAGCATTTT. Filled out from reference TRBV5-6 and TRBJ1-5, the complete variable domain reads DAGVTQSPTHLIKTRGQQVTLRCSPKSGHDTVSWYQQALGQGPQFIFQYYEEEERQRGNFPDRFSGHQFPNYSSELNVNALLLGDSALYLCASSRSGYSNQPQHFGDGTRLSIL.